This T cell receptor (beta chain) is from a study of CD8 T cells in Susac syndrome. Study results and limitations: Susac CD8+ clonal expansion peaked in TEMRA cells and active patients.

Germline V CDR1 and CDR2: SGHTA, FQGNSA. The CDR3 covers 13 residues. The V and J ends lost 2 bases and 4 bases respectively, with 7 bases between them. Points on this clonotype: Its target is unknown.

The RNA input was roughly 0.45 to 1 ug, and it was reverse transcribed with random hexamers. TCRdb recomputed calls from the immunoSEQ multiplex PCR reads with MiXCR, one row per CDR3 protein. The profile shows about 53,000 distinct CDR3 sequences, approximately 95% of them singletons. This clonotype was sampled from a human donor with Susac syndrome. The chain is built from TRBV7-2 and TRBJ2-3; D remains unclear. The source material was CD8+ T cells from PBMCs. The CDR3 DNA sequence: TGTGCCAGCAGCTTAAAGTCGGCAGATACGCAGTATTTT. Translation gives CASSLKSADTQYF. Full variable domain (remainder filled in from reference TRBV7-2 and TRBJ2-3): GAGVSQSPSNKVTEKGKDVELRCDPISGHTALYWYRQSLGQGLEFLIYFQGNSAPDKSGLPSDRFSAERTGGSVSTLTIQRTQQEDSAVYLCASSLKSADTQYFGPGTRLTVL.